This T cell receptor beta chain was profiled in a study of Graves' ophthalmopathy and Graves' hyperthyroidism. Looking at the study overall: Absence of ophthalmopathy within 18 months of follow-up defined stable hyperthyroidism. Study-wide points: Using a 13-signature model, the authors split ophthalmopathy from stable hyperthyroidism, with roughly 90% sensitivity and roughly 83% specificity.

To note about this clonotype: What it binds is unknown.

Other autoimmune diseases, uncontrolled infections, pregnancy or lactation led to the exclusion of patients. Clinical symptoms, serum thyroxine, TRAb, thyroid ultrasound and orbital computed tomography were relied on for diagnosis. Germline V lookup: CDR1 DFQATT, CDR2 SNEGSKA (reference sequence). The CDR3 is 11 amino acids. Trimming cost V 3 bases and J 6 bases, with 9 bases left between them. Amplification from RNA transcripts yielded the TCR beta CDR3 regions. RT-PCR in the first round used HTBI primers; a second-round multiplex PCR followed. Each CDR3 protein gets one entry after TCRdb re-called the multiplex PCR reads with MiXCR. The table records 560,000 or so distinct CDR3 sequences, 35% to 45% of them present only once.

The chain employs TRBV20-1 and TRBJ2-7; D may be TRBD1 (6 bases). What was sequenced was peripheral blood or thyroid tissue (not recorded which). This sequence originates from an adult man with Graves' hyperthyroidism. The CDR3 coding sequence is TGCAGTGCTAGGGGGACACGCGAGCAGTACTTC. Translated: CSARGTREQYF.